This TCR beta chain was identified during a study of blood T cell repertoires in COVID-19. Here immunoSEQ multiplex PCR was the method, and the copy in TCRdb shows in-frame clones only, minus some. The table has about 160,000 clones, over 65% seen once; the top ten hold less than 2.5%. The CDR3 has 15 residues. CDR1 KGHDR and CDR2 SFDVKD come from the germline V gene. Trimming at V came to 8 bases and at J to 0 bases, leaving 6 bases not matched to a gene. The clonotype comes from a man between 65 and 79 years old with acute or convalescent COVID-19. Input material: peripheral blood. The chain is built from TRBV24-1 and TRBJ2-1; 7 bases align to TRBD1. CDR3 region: CATTDGDSSYNEQFF. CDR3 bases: TGTGCCACCACCGATGGGGACAGCTCCTACAATGAGCAGTTCTTC.